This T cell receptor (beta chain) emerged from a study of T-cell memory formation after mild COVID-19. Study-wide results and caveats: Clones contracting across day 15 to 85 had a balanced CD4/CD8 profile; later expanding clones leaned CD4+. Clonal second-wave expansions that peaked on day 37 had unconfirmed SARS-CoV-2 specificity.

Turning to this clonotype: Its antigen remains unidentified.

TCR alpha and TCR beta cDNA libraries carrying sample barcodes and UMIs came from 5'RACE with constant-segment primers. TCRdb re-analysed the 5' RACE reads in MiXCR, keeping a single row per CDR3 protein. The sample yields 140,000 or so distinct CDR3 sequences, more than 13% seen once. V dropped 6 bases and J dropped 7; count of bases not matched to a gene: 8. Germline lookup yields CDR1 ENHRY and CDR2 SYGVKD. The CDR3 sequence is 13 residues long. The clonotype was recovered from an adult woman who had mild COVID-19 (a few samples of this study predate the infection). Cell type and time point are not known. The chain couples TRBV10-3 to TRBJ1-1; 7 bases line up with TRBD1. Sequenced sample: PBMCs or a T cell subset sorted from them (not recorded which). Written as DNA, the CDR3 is TGTGCCATCAGAGAGACAGGGTGGATTGAAGCTTTCTTT. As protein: CAIRETGWIEAFF.